A selection of T cell receptor beta chains follows, all from one sample in a study of spatial heterogeneity in lung cancer. MiXCR, applied by TCRdb to the 5' RACE reads, yields one record per CDR3 protein. Of some 64,000 distinct CDR3 sequences detected, approximately 8.9% appear once; the ten largest clones hold about 14%. Sequenced here: PBMCs, sampled at surgery. The receptors come from a female donor with early-stage non-small cell lung cancer. Both conserved end residues are part of each CDR3. The order of the fields is V gene, J gene, clone size, D gene, CDR3 DNA, CDR3 protein. D genes are given only for firm matches. The size of a clone is reported for some rows only, either as once, few or many, or as a class for expanded clones.

V: TRBV20-1; J: TRBJ2-3; size: few; D: -; DNA: TGCAGTGCTAGTGTCGGGGCTAGCACAGATACGCAGTATTTT; CDR3: CSASVGASTDTQYF
V: TRBV12-3/TRBV12-4; J: TRBJ1-2; size: many; D: -; DNA: TGTGCCAGCAGTTTCGGAGGGGAAGGCTACACCTTC; CDR3: CASSFGGEGYTF
V: TRBV6-5; J: TRBJ2-2; size: -; D: -; DNA: TGTGCCAGCAGACCCTTCACCGGGGAGCTGTTTTTT; CDR3: CASRPFTGELFF
V: TRBV2; J: TRBJ2-7; size: many; D: TRBD1; DNA: TGTGCCACATCGGGACAGGGAACCTACGAGCAGTACTTC; CDR3: CATSGQGTYEQYF
V: TRBV12-3/TRBV12-4; J: TRBJ1-2; size: many; D: -; DNA: TGTGCCAGCAGTTTTTTGGCTGGCTATGGCTACACCTTC; CDR3: CASSFLAGYGYTF
V: TRBV10-3; J: TRBJ2-1; size: many; D: TRBD2; DNA: TGTGCCATCAGGGGAGTTAGCGGGACTGAGCAGTTCTTC; CDR3: CAIRGVSGTEQFF
V: TRBV12-3/TRBV12-4; J: TRBJ1-2; size: many; D: -; DNA: TGTGCCAGCAGTTTACGGATGACACAGGGCTACACCTTC; CDR3: CASSLRMTQGYTF
V: TRBV11-2; J: TRBJ2-1; size: -; D: -; DNA: TGTGCCAGCAGCTTCGGGCACACAAACAATGAGCAGTTCTTC; CDR3: CASSFGHTNNEQFF
V: TRBV29-1; J: TRBJ2-7; size: -; D: -; DNA: TGCAGCGTTGATACAGGGACCTACGAGCAGTACTTC; CDR3: CSVDTGTYEQYF
V: TRBV2; J: TRBJ1-6; size: few; D: -; DNA: TGTGCCAGCAGTGACAGGGTTTTCTCACCCCTCCACTTT; CDR3: CASSDRVFSPLHF